The 30 T cell receptor beta chains reported below all come from one sample, sequenced in a study of identical twins. TCRdb used MiXCR to reprocess the 5' RACE reads, holding one entry per CDR3 protein. The table records approximately 500,000 distinct CDR3 sequences, roughly a quarter of them present only once. The data also belong to a second study, concerning T cells expressing NK-cell markers.

Source material: CD4+ T cells sorted from blood. These receptor sequences come from a woman under 30 in good health.

In its sample, this clonotype was seen a few times. V and J are TRBV5-1 and TRBJ1-6, with no clear D. Trimming took off 0 bases at V and 5 bases at J, with 9 bases between the two ends. Germline-derived CDR1 and CDR2 are SGHRS and YFSETQ. The CDR3 has 15 amino acids. In DNA, the CDR3 is TGCGCCAGCAGCTTGGATCAGGCGGATAATTCACCCCTCCACTTT. Translated: CASSLDQADNSPLHF.

This chain links TRBV10-3 with TRBJ2-3, with D possibly TRBD2 on 5 matching bases. The CDR3 is made up of 14 amino acids. Germline CDR1 reads ENHRY; CDR2 reads SYGVKD. V was clipped by 2 bases and J by 2 bases, with 8 bases between them. CDR3 protein: CAISEERNTDTQYF. CDR3 DNA sequence: TGTGCCATCAGTGAGGAGCGGAACACAGATACGCAGTATTTT.

CDR3 in amino acids: CSARAGGGRRETQYF. CDR3 DNA sequence: TGCAGTGCTAGAGCCGGGGGGGGGCGGAGGGAGACCCAGTACTTC. V and J are TRBV20-1 and TRBJ2-5; 8 nucleotides agree with TRBD2. Trimming cost V 1 base and J 5 bases; bases outside gene matches: 9. The germline CDR1 and CDR2 sequences are DFQATT and SNEGSKA (reference sequence). This CDR3 region has 15 residues.

The DNA of the CDR3 is TGCAGCGGGAAAGGTGGTGAGGAGACCCAGTACTTC. This gives the protein CSGKGGEETQYF. The chain employs TRBV29-1 and TRBJ2-5; D not resolved. The CDR3 is 12 residues long. Per the germline V gene, CDR1 is SQVTM and CDR2 is ANQGSEA. Trimming removed 7 bases from V and 5 bases from J, with 14 bases in between.

The chain employs TRBV6-1 and TRBJ2-7; 7 positions agree with TRBD1. The CDR3 sequence is 15 residues long. The V gene's germline CDR1 is MNHNS and CDR2 SASEGT. Trimming cost V 1 base and J 0 bases; bases outside gene matches: 3. CDR3 sequence (DNA): TGTGCCAGCAGTGAAGGACAGGGCTTCTCCTACGAGCAGTACTTC. Protein: CASSEGQGFSYEQYF.

The chain combines TRBV12-3 or TRBV12-4 with TRBJ2-6; D unclear. The CDR3 contains 14 residues. Trimming took off 5 bases at V and 4 bases at J, with 9 bases between the two ends. CDR3 sequence (DNA): TGTGCCAGCAGTGGTTGGTCCGGGGCCAACGTCCTGACTTTC. The encoded protein is CASSGWSGANVLTF.

The chain carries TRBV29-1 and TRBJ1-1; D uncertain. This CDR3 is built from 13 residues. V was clipped by 6 bases and J by 4 bases, with 15 bases between them. Germline V gene sequence: CDR1 SQVTM, CDR2 ANQGSEA. The CDR3 reads CSVALEASTEAFF. For the CDR3, the DNA is TGCAGCGTAGCGTTGGAGGCCAGCACTGAAGCTTTCTTT.

The chain recombines TRBV14 with TRBJ1-1; 7 bases map to TRBD1. CDR1 and CDR2 (germline): SGHDN, FVKESK. The CDR3 loop spans 14 amino acids. Losses at the gene ends were 4 bases for V and 7 bases for J; bases not matched to a gene: 9. In DNA form, the CDR3 reads TGTGCCAGCAGCCGAAGACAGGGAGGAGGTGAAGCTTTCTTT. It is translated as CASSRRQGGGEAFF. The variable domain in full, with the rest retrieved from reference TRBV14 and TRBJ1-1, is EAGVTQFPSHSVIEKGQTVTLRCDPISGHDNLYWYRRVMGKEIKFLLHFVKESKQDESGMPNNRFLAERTGGTYSTLKVQPAELEDSGVYFCASSRRQGGGEAFFGQGTRLTVV.

This clonotype has more than one count but fewer than ten. This chain links TRBV7-6 with TRBJ2-2, with D hard to call. The germline gives CDR1 SGHVS, CDR2 FNYEAQ. This CDR3 comprises 17 residues. Trimming stripped 5 bases from V and 4 bases from J, with 20 bases between. CDR3 sequence: CASSPPSRQLITGELFF. The CDR3 coding sequence is TGTGCCAGCAGCCCCCCCTCGCGGCAGCTTATCACCGGGGAGCTGTTTTTT.

There are a few counts of this clonotype. The chain combines TRBV12-3 or TRBV12-4 with TRBJ2-3; 8 bases agree with TRBD2. This CDR3 spans 15 amino acids. With 6 bases clipped from V and 1 base from J, the junction kept 6 bases outside the gene matches. In DNA, the CDR3 is TGTGCCAGCAGCGCCGCGACTAGCGGCACAGATACGCAGTATTTT. This translates into CASSAATSGTDTQYF.

This clonotype turned up a few times. The V and J genes are TRBV6-2 or TRBV6-3 and TRBJ1-1, with no clear D. The CDR3 consists of 14 residues. V lost 2 bases, J lost 4 bases, and 11 bases lay in between. Germline CDR1 is MNHEY and CDR2 is SVGEGT. The CDR3 region is CASSYPRLGTEAFF. The CDR3 DNA follows: TGTGCCAGCAGTTACCCCCGGTTGGGCACTGAAGCTTTCTTT.

The table lists this clonotype with a count of one. The rearrangement joins TRBV30 to TRBJ2-1, with D possibly TRBD2 on 6 matching bases. The CDR3 has 14 residues. Germline assignment: CDR1 GTSNPN and CDR2 SVGIG (reference sequence). Trimming took off 4 bases at V and 10 bases at J, with 20 bases between the two ends. The CDR3 here is CAWMNSGHSNEQFF. The CDR3 region has the DNA TGTGCCTGGATGAATAGCGGCCACTCCAACGAGCAGTTCTTC. Supplemented by reference TRBV30 and TRBJ2-1, the full variable domain reads SQTIHQWPATLVQPVGSPLSLECTVEGTSNPNLYWYRQAAGRGLQLLFYSVGIGQISSEVPQNLSASRPQDRQFILSSKKLLLSDSGFYLCAWMNSGHSNEQFFGPGTRLTVL.

This clonotype was observed a few times. V and J are TRBV3-1 and TRBJ1-6; 7 nucleotides align to TRBD1. Trimming removed 1 base from V and 13 bases from J; junction bases left unmatched: 7. The CDR3 loop spans 14 amino acids. Germline V gene sequence: CDR1 LGHDT, CDR2 YNNKEL (reference sequence). The CDR3 sequence: CASSQAGGEGPLHF. In nucleotides, the CDR3 is TGTGCCAGCAGCCAAGCAGGGGGTGAGGGGCCCCTCCACTTT.

The V call is TRBV12-5, the J call TRBJ1-4; D not certain. Trimming took off 3 bases at V and 2 bases at J, with 7 bases between the two ends. CDR3 size: 14 residues. Per germline, CDR1 LGHNT and CDR2 FRNRAP. CDR3 protein: CASGFERTNEKLFF. The DNA of the CDR3 is TGTGCTAGTGGTTTTGAGAGGACTAATGAAAAACTGTTTTTT.

The chain links TRBV5-1 to TRBJ2-7; D is perhaps TRBD1 or TRBD2 (5 bases each). This CDR3 has 15 residues. V gave up 5 bases and J gave up 1 base, with 16 bases separating them. The germline gives CDR1 SGHRS, CDR2 YFSETQ. Here the CDR3 reads CASRRGVQRSYEQYF. CDR3 in DNA: TGCGCCAGCAGACGAGGGGTCCAACGGTCCTACGAGCAGTACTTC.

This clonotype was found many times. This chain connects TRBV18 to TRBJ1-5; a weak D match, TRBD1 (6 bases). Germline V lookup: CDR1 KGHSH, CDR2 LQKENI. V lost 3 bases and J lost 4, with 10 bases in between. The CDR3 has 14 residues. DNA for the CDR3: TGTGCCAGCTCACCTCAACAGGGAAATCAGCCCCAGCATTTT. As protein: CASSPQQGNQPQHF. Full variable domain (rest looked up from reference TRBV18 and TRBJ1-5): NAGVMQNPRHLVRRRGQEARLRCSPMKGHSHVYWYRQLPEEGLKFMVYLQKENIIDESGMPKERFSAEFPKEGPSILRIQQVVRGDSAAYFCASSPQQGNQPQHFGDGTRLSIL.

This clonotype has a handful of counts. The chain joins TRBV29-1 to TRBJ2-1; tentative D call: TRBD2 (5 bases). Trimming removed 7 bases from V and 4 bases from J, with 20 bases in between. Germline CDR1 reads SQVTM; CDR2 reads ANQGSEA. The CDR3 runs to 15 residues. The CDR3 DNA reads as TGCAGCGCCGGTACGCCAAAAAGCGGTTACAATGAGCAGTTCTTC. This gives the protein CSAGTPKSGYNEQFF.

This clonotype was observed a handful of times. V and J are TRBV7-2 and TRBJ2-3, with 7 bases fitting TRBD1. The V segment lost 2 bases and the J segment 6 bases; nucleotides outside the gene matches: 8. CDR1 is SGHTA and CDR2 is FQGNSA in the germline V gene. The length of the CDR3 is 15 residues. CDR3 sequence (DNA): TGTGCCAGCAGCTTACGAGACAGGGCGAGTGATACGCAGTATTTT. Its translation is CASSLRDRASDTQYF.

The rearrangement uses TRBV10-3 and TRBJ2-5; D might be TRBD1 or TRBD2, each matching 5 bases. The length of the CDR3 is 12 residues. V lost 6 bases to trimming and J lost 4 bases, with 9 bases between them. Germline V CDR1 and CDR2: ENHRY, SYGVKD. CDR3 sequence: CAIRSGAETQYF. The CDR3 nucleotides are TGTGCCATCAGATCCGGGGCAGAGACCCAGTACTTC.

This clonotype was counted a few times. V and J are TRBV7-2 and TRBJ2-7; D gene uncertain. The CDR3 runs to 12 residues. Trimming cost V 3 bases and J 4 bases, with 7 bases left between them. The V gene's germline CDR1 is SGHTA and CDR2 FQGNSA. CDR3 DNA sequence: TGTGCCAGCAGCTTCCCCGGATACGAGCAGTACTTC. Translated, it gives CASSFPGYEQYF.

The chain employs TRBV7-9 and TRBJ2-3, with 9 bases matching TRBD1. The CDR3 runs 15 residues. Germline assignment: CDR1 SEHNR and CDR2 FQNEAQ (reference sequence). V dropped 5 bases and J dropped 3; count of bases not matched to a gene: 6. The CDR3 DNA sequence: TGTGCCAGCAGCGCTACAGGGGGCTGGACAGATACGCAGTATTTT. Residues: CASSATGGWTDTQYF. Full variable domain (missing parts from reference TRBV7-9 and TRBJ2-3): DTGVSQNPRHKITKRGQNVTFRCDPISEHNRLYWYRQTLGQGPEFLTYFQNEAQLEKSRLLSDRFSAERPKGSFSTLEIQRTEQGDSAMYLCASSATGGWTDTQYFGPGTRLTVL.

This clonotype appeared a few times. The rearrangement uses TRBV12-3 or TRBV12-4 and TRBJ2-1; the D gene is possibly TRBD1 (6 bases). V lost 4 bases to trimming and J lost 9 bases, with 16 bases between them. The CDR3 loop spans 14 amino acids. The CDR3 loop is CASSSRIQGSEQFF. DNA of the CDR3: TGTGCCAGCAGTTCAAGAATACAGGGATCTGAGCAGTTCTTC.

This clonotype was seen only a few times. CDR3 amino acids: CASSSDPGTVQETQYF. The CDR3 nucleotides read TGTGCCAGCAGTTCTGATCCCGGGACGGTGCAAGAGACCCAGTACTTC. The chain combines TRBV27 with TRBJ2-5, with D possibly called TRBD1 or TRBD2 (5 bases each). This CDR3 spans 16 amino acids. V was shortened by 4 bases and J by 2 bases, with 17 bases between the two germline ends. Looked up from germline, CDR1 is MNHEY and CDR2 is SMNVEV (reference sequence).

The chain is built from TRBV3-1 and TRBJ2-1, with 10 bases fitting TRBD2. Unmatched junction bases numbered 6, after V lost 2 bases and J lost 8 bases. Germline lookup yields CDR1 LGHDT and CDR2 YNNKEL (reference sequence). The CDR3 is 15 residues long. The CDR3 sequence is CASSQTLAGVDEQFF. The CDR3 coding sequence is TGTGCCAGCAGCCAAACGCTAGCGGGAGTCGATGAGCAGTTCTTC.

This clonotype was seen more than once but under ten times. The chain combines TRBV12-5 with TRBJ2-7; 8 nucleotides agree with TRBD2. J lost 2 bases, V lost 7 bases, and 7 bases had no gene match. CDR1 is LGHNT and CDR2 is FRNRAP in the germline V gene. The CDR3 loop spans 14 amino acids. The CDR3 DNA reads TGTGCTAGTGTAATCAGCGGGGGAGCCTACGAGCAGTACTTC. Translation gives CASVISGGAYEQYF. The full variable domain, rest sourced from reference TRBV12-5 and TRBJ2-7, is DARVTQTPRHKVTEMGQEVTMRCQPILGHNTVFWYRQTMMQGLELLAYFRNRAPLDDSGMPKDRFSAEMPDATLATLKIQPSEPRDSAVYFCASVISGGAYEQYFGPGTRLTVT.

This clonotype occurred a few times. The gene calls are TRBV7-8 and TRBJ2-5, with 13 bases identical to TRBD2. The CDR3 is made up of 15 amino acids. The germline V gene encodes CDR1 SGHVS and CDR2 FQNEAQ. V shed 4 bases, J shed 6 bases, and the junction held 5 bases outside the gene matches. As DNA, the CDR3 is TGTGCCAGCAGCTCCTGGACTAGCGGGGGAAAGACCCAGTACTTC. Translation: CASSSWTSGGKTQYF.

The chain is built from TRBV5-1 and TRBJ2-1, with D maybe TRBD1 (6 bases). V was pared by 3 bases and J by 8 bases, with 12 bases between. Germline V gives CDR1 SGHRS, CDR2 YFSETQ. CDR3 size: 13 residues. CDR3 bases: TGCGCCAGCAGCTGGCAGGGGACCGATGAGCAGTTCTTC. This sequence encodes CASSWQGTDEQFF.

This clonotype was detected only a few times. The rearrangement links TRBV9 to TRBJ2-2, with 10 bases aligning to TRBD2. This CDR3 contains 18 residues. The germline V gene has CDR1 SGDLS and CDR2 YYNGEE. V dropped 3 bases and J dropped 1; count of bases not matched to a gene: 9. The CDR3 sequence is CASSARPSGGGNTGELFF. The CDR3 region has the DNA TGTGCCAGCAGCGCCCGGCCTAGCGGGGGCGGGAACACCGGGGAGCTGTTTTTT.

The rearrangement joins TRBV12-5 to TRBJ2-1; TRBD1 or TRBD2 may be the D gene (5 bases each). The V end was cut by 0 bases, the J end by 15 bases, with 15 bases between. The CDR3 has 13 amino acids. Germline assignment: CDR1 LGHNT and CDR2 FRNRAP. The CDR3 spells CASGLVQDSTPFF. The CDR3 nucleotides read TGTGCTAGTGGTTTGGTACAGGACTCGACCCCGTTCTTC.

This clonotype showed up just a few times. The chain links TRBV9 to TRBJ2-5, with TRBD2 matching 10 bases. The CDR3 sequence is 15 residues long. Germline V CDR1 and CDR2: SGDLS, YYNGEE. Trimming at V came to 4 bases and at J to 4 bases, leaving 7 bases not matched to a gene. CDR3 residues: CASSPAGGLRETQYF. In nucleotides, the CDR3 is TGTGCCAGCAGCCCAGCGGGGGGGCTAAGAGAGACCCAGTACTTC.